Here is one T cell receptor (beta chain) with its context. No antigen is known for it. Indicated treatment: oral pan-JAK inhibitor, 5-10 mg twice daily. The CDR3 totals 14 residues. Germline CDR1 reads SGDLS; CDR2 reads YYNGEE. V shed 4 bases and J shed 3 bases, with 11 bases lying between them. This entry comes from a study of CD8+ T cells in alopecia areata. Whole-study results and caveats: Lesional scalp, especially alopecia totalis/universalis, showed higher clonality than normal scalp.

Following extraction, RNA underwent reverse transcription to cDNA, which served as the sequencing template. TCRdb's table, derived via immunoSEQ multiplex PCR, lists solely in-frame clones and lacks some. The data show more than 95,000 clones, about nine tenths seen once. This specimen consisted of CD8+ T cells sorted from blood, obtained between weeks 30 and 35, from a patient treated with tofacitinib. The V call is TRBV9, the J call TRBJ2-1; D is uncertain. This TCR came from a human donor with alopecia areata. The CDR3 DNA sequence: TGTGCCAGCAGCCCCTTCGTTAACTACAATGAGCAGTTCTTC. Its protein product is CASSPFVNYNEQFF.